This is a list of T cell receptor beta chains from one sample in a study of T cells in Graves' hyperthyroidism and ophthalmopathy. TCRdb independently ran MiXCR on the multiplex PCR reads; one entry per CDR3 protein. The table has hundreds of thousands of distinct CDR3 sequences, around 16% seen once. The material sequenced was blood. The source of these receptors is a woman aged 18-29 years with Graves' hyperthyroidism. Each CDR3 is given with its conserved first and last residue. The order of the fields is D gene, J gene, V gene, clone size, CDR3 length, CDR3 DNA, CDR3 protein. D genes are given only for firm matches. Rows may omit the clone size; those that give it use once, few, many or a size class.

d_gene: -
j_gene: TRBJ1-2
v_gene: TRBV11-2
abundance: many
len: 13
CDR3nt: TGTGCCAGCAGAAGAGGGGTATCGGATGGCTACACCTTC
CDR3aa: CASRRGVSDGYTF

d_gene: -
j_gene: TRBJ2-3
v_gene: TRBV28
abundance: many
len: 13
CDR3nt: TGTGCCAGCAGTGGGCTATACACAGATACGCAGTATTTT
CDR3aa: CASSGLYTDTQYF

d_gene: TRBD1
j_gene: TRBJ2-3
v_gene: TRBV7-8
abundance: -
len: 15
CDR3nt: TGTGCCAGCAGCATCGCCGGGACAGGGAAAGATACGCAGTGTTTT
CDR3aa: CASSIAGTGKDTQCF

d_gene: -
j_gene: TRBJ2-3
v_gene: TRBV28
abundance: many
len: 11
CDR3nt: TGTGCCAGCAGTTTAGGTCAGATGCAGTATTTT
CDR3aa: CASSLGQMQYF

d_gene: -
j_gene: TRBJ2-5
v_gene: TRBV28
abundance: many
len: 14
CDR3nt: TGTGCCAGCAGTTTTCCGGCTAGCCGCGAGACCCAGTACTTC
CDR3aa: CASSFPASRETQYF

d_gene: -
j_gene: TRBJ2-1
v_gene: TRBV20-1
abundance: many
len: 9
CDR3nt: TGCAGTGCGGGGGAGGCTAGGTTCTTC
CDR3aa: CSAGEARFF

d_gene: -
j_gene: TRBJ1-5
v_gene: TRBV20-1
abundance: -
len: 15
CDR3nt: TGCAGTGCTTTTGCGGGGGGCGGCAGCAATCAGCCCCAGCATTTT
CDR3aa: CSAFAGGGSNQPQHF

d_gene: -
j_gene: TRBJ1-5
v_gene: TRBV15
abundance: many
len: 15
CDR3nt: TGTGCCACCAGCAGAGCAGGGACCGGTTATCAGCCCCAGCATTTT
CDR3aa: CATSRAGTGYQPQHF

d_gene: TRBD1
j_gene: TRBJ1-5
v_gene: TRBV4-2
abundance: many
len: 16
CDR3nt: TGTGCCAGCAGCCAACCCGACAGGGGGCAGGATCAGCCCCAGCATTTT
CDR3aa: CASSQPDRGQDQPQHF

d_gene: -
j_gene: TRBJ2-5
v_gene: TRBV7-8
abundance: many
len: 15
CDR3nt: TGTGCCAGCAGCTTAGCTCTAGCGTGGCAAGAGACCCAGTACTTC
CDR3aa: CASSLALAWQETQYF